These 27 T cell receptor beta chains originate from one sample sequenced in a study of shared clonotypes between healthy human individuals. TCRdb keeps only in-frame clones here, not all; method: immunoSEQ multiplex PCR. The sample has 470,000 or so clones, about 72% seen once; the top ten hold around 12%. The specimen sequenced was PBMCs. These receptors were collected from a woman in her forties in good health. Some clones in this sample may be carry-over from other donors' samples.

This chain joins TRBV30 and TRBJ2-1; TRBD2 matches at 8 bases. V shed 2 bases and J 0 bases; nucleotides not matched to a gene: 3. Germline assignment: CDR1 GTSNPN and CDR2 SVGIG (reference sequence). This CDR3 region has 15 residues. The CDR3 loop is CAWSKGTSSYNEQFF. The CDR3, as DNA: TGTGCCTGGAGTAAAGGGACTAGCTCCTACAATGAGCAGTTCTTC.

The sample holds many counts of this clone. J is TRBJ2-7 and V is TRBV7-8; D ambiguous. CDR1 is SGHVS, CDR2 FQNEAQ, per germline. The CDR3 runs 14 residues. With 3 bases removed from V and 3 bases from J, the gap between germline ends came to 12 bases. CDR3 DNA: TGTGCCAGCAGCTTTTCGGGCCTAAGCTACGAGCAGTACTTC. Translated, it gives CASSFSGLSYEQYF.

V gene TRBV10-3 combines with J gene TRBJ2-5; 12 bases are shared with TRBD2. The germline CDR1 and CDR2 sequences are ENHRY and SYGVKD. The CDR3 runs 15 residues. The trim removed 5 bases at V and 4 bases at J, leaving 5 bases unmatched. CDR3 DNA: TGTGCCATCAGTTCAACGGGACTAGCGGGAGAGACCCAGTACTTC. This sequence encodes CAISSTGLAGETQYF.

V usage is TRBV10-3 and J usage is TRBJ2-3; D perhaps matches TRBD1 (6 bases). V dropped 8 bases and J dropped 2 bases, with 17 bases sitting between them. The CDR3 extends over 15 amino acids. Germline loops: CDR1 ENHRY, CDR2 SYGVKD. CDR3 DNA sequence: TGTGCCATCGCTCGGCAGGGGAAAAACACAGATACGCAGTATTTT. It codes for CAIARQGKNTDTQYF.

The CDR3: CASSWGSGSGTDTQYF. CDR3 sequence (DNA): TGTGCCAGCAGCTGGGGTAGCGGGAGCGGCACAGATACGCAGTATTTT. The J gene is TRBJ2-3, the V gene TRBV7-6; TRBD2 matches 9 bases. V gave up 4 bases and J gave up 1 base; unmatched junction bases: 6. Germline values: CDR1 SGHVS, CDR2 FNYEAQ. CDR3 length equals 16 residues.

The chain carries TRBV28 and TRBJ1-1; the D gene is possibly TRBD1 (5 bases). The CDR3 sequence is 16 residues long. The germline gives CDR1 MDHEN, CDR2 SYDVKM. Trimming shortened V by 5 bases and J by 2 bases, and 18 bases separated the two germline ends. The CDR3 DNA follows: TGTGCCAGCAGTCCCTCGGGAGGGGCTGCCAACACTGAAGCTTTCTTT. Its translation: CASSPSGGAANTEAFF.

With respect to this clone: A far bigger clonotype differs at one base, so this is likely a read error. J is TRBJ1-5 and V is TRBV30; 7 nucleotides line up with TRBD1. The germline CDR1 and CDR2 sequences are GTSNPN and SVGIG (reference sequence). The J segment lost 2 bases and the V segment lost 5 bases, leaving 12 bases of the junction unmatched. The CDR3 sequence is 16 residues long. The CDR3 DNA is TGTGCCTGGGGGGTACAGGGGAACATAGGCAATCAGCCCCAGCATTTT. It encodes CAWGVQGNIGNQPQHF.

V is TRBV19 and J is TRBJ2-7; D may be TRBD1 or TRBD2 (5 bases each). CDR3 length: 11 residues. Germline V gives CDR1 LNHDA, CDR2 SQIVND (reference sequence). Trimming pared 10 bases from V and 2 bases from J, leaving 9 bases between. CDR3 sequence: CATRGAYEQYF. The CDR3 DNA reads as TGTGCCACCCGAGGGGCCTACGAGCAGTACTTC.

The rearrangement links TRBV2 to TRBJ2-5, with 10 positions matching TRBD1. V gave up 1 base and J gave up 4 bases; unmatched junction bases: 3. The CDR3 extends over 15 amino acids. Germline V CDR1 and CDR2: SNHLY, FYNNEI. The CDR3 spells CASSEGQGALETQYF. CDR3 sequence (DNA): TGTGCCAGCAGTGAAGGACAGGGGGCCTTAGAGACCCAGTACTTC.

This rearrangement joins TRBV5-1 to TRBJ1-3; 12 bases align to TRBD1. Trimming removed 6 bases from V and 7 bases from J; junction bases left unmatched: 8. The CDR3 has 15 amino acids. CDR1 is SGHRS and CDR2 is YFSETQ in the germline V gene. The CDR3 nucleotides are TGCGCCAGCAAGCCTGGGGACAGGGGGCCGAACACCATATATTTT. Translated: CASKPGDRGPNTIYF.

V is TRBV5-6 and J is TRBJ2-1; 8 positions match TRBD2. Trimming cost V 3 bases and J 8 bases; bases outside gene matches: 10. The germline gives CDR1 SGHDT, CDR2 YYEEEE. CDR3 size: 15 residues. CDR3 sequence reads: CASSSGLGSSDEQFF. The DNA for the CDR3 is TGTGCCAGCAGCTCGGGACTAGGGTCATCCGATGAGCAGTTCTTC.

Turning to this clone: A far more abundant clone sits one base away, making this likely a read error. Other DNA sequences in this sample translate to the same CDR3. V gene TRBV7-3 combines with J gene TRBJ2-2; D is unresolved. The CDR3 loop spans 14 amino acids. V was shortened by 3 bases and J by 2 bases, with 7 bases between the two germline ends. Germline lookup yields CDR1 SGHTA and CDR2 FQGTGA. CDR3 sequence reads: CASSLGLNTGELFF. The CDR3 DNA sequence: TGTGCCAGCAGCTTGGGATTAAACACCGGGGAGCTGTTTTTT.

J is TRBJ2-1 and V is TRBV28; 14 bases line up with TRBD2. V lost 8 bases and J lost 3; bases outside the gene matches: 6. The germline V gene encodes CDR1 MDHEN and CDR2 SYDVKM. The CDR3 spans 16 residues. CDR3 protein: CASVGTSGRGYNEQFF. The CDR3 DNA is TGTGCCAGCGTCGGGACTAGCGGGAGAGGCTACAATGAGCAGTTCTTC.

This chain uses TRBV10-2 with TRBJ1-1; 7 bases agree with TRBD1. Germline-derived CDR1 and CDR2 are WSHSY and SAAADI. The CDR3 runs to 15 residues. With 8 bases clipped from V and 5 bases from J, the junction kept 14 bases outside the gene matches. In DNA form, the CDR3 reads TGCGCCAGCGGAAAGACAGGGCCTGGGGGAACTGAAGCTTTCTTT. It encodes CASGKTGPGGTEAFF.

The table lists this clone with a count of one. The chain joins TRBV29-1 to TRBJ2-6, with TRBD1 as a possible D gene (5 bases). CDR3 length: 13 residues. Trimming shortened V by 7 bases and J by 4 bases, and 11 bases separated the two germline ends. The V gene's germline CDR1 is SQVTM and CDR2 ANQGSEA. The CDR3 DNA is TGCAGCGCCCAGGGATCCGGGGCCAACGTCCTGACTTTC. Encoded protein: CSAQGSGANVLTF.

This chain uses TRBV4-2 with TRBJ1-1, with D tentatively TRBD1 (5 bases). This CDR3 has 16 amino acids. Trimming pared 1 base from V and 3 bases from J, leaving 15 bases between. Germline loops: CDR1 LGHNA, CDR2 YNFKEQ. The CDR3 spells CASSQGIRQTYTEAFF. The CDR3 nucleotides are TGTGCCAGCAGCCAAGGTATTAGACAGACCTACACTGAAGCTTTCTTT.

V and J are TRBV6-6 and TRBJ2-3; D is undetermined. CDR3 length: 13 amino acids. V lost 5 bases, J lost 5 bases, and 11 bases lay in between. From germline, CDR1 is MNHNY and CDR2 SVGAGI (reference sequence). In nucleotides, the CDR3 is TGTGCCAGCAGTCCTCACTTGGAAGATACGCAGTATTTT. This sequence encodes CASSPHLEDTQYF.

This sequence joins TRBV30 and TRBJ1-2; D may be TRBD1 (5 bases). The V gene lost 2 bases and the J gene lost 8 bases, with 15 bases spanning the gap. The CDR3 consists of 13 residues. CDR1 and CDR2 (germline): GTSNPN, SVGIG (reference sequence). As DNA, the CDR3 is TGTGCCTGGAGTCCGGGCGGCGCAGGGGGCTACACCTTC. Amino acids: CAWSPGGAGGYTF. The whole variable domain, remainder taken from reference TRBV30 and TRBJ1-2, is SQTIHQWPATLVQPVGSPLSLECTVEGTSNPNLYWYRQAAGRGLQLLFYSVGIGQISSEVPQNLSASRPQDRQFILSSKKLLLSDSGFYLCAWSPGGAGGYTFGSGTRLTVV.

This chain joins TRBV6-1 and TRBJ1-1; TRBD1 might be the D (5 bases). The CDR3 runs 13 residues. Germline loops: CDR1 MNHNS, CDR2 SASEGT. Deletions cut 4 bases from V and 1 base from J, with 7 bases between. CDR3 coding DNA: TGTGCCAGCAGTGCTACAGGGAACACTGAAGCTTTCTTT. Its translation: CASSATGNTEAFF.

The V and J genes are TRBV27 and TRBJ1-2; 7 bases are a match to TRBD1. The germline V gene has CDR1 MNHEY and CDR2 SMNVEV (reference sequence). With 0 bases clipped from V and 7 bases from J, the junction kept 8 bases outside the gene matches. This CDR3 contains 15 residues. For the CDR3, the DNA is TGTGCCAGCAGTTTATCCAGGGGGGCTGGGAGTGGCTACACCTTC. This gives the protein CASSLSRGAGSGYTF.

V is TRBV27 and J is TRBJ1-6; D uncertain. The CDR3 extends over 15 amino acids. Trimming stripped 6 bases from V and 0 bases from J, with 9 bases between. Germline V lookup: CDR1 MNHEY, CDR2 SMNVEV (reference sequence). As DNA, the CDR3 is TGTGCCAGCAGGGCAGTGAGCTCCTATAATTCACCCCTCCACTTT. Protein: CASRAVSSYNSPLHF.

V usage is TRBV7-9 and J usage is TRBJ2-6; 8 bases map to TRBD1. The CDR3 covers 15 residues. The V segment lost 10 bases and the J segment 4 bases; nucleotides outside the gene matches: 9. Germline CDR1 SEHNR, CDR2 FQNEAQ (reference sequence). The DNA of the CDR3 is TGTGCCATCGACAGGGGCCTCGCCGGGGCCAACGTCCTGACTTTC. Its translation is CAIDRGLAGANVLTF. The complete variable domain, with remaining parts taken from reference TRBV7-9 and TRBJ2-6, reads DTGVSQNPRHKITKRGQNVTFRCDPISEHNRLYWYRQTLGQGPEFLTYFQNEAQLEKSRLLSDRFSAERPKGSFSTLEIQRTEQGDSAMYLCAIDRGLAGANVLTFGAGSRLTVL.

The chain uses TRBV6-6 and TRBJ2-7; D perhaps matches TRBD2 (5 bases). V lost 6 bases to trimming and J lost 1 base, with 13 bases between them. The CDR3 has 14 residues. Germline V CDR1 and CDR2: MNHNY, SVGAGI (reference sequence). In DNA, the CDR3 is TGTGCCAGCAGAGACTCAGGACTTTCCTACGAGCAGTACTTC. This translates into CASRDSGLSYEQYF.

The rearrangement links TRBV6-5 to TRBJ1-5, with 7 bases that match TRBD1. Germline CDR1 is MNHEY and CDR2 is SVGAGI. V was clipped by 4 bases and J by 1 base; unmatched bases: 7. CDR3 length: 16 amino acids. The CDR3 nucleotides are TGTGCCAGCAGTTCCGACAGGGTGTTGAGCAATCAGCCCCAGCATTTT. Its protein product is CASSSDRVLSNQPQHF.

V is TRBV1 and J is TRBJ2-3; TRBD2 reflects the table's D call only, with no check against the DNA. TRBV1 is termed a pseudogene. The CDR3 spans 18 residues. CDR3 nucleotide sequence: TGCACCAGCAGCCTAGGACTAGTCGTCAAGCCTCACACAGATACGCAGTATTTT. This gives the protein CTSSLGLVVKPHTDTQYF.

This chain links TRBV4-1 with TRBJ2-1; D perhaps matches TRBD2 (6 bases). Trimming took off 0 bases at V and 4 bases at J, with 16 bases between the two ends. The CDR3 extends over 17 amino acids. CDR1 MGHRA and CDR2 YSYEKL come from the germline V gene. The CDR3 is CASSQEGNSGVYNEQFF. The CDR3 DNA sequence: TGCGCCAGCAGCCAAGAAGGCAATAGCGGTGTATACAATGAGCAGTTCTTC.

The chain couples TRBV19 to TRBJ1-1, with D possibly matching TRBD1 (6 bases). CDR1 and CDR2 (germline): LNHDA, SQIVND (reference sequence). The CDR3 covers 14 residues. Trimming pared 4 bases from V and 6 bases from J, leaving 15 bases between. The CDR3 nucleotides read TGTGCCAGTAGTAAGGACAGATTATTCGCTGAAGCTTTCTTT. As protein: CASSKDRLFAEAFF.